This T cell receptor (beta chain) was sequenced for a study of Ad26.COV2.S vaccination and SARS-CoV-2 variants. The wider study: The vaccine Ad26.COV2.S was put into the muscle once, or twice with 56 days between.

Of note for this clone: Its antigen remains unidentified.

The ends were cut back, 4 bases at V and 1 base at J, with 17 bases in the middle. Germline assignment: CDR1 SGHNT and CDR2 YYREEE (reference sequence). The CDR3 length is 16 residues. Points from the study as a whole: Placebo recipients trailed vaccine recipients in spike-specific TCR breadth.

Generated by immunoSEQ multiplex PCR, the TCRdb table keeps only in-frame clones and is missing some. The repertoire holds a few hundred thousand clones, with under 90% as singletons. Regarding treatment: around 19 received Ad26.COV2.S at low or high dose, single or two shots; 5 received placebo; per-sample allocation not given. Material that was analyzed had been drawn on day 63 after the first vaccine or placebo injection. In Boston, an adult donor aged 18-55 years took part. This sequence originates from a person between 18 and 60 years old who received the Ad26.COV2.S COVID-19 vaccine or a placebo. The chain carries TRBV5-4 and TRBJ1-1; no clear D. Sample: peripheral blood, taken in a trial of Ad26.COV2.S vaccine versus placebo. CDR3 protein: CASSQDAASSNTEAFF. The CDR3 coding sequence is TGTGCCAGCAGCCAGGATGCGGCCTCTTCGAACACTGAAGCTTTCTTT.